The 28 T cell receptor beta chains below come from one sample, sequenced in a study of T cell responses to AZD1222 COVID-19 vaccine. Clones were read by immunoSEQ multiplex PCR, and TCRdb kept only the in-frame ones, dropping some. The table has around 130,000 clones, 88% seen once. The source material was peripheral blood, sampled on day 0 of MenACWY control vaccination. Receptor source: an adult in good health.

The chain combines TRBV28 with TRBJ2-2; D gene ambiguous. Trimming shortened V by 6 bases and J by 1 base, and 6 bases separated the two germline ends. The CDR3 is made up of 13 amino acids. Germline loops: CDR1 MDHEN, CDR2 SYDVKM. DNA of the CDR3: TGTGCCAGCAGCGTGGTGAACACCGGGGAGCTGTTTTTT. This translates into CASSVVNTGELFF.

The V and J genes are TRBV7-9 and TRBJ2-7; 8 bases line up with TRBD1. V was clipped by 6 bases and J by 5 bases; unmatched bases: 9. Per the germline V gene, CDR1 is SEHNR and CDR2 is FQNEAQ (reference sequence). This CDR3 is built from 14 residues. CDR3 sequence (DNA): TGTGCCAGCAGGGGGGGACAGGCTCGGGACGAGCAGTACTTC. This codes for CASRGGQARDEQYF.

The chain couples TRBV19 to TRBJ2-5; D perhaps matches TRBD2 (6 bases). Looked up from germline, CDR1 is LNHDA and CDR2 is SQIVND (reference sequence). V dropped 7 bases and J dropped 2 bases, with 11 bases sitting between them. CDR3 length: 13 residues. For the CDR3, the DNA is TGTGCCAGTAACATCGGGGGACAAGAGACCCAGTACTTC. Protein product: CASNIGGQETQYF.

J is TRBJ1-3 and V is TRBV10-3; D is uncertain. CDR3 length: 13 amino acids. The V gene's germline CDR1 is ENHRY and CDR2 SYGVKD. Trimming left V 7 bases short and J 0 bases short, with 7 bases between. The CDR3 here is CAIMDSSGNTIYF. CDR3 coding DNA: TGTGCCATCATGGATTCCTCTGGAAACACCATATATTTT.

As DNA, the CDR3 is TGTGCCAGTAGTTACAGGGGGTCCTTGAACACTGAAGCTTTCTTT. This gives the protein CASSYRGSLNTEAFF. The J gene is TRBJ1-1, the V gene TRBV19; 8 nucleotides agree with TRBD1. CDR1 is LNHDA and CDR2 is SQIVND in the germline V gene (reference sequence). J was trimmed by 0 bases and V by 5 bases; bases with no gene match: 5. CDR3 length equals 15 residues.

The chain carries TRBV5-1 and TRBJ1-2; TRBD1 aligns across 8 bases. In germline, CDR1 is SGHRS, CDR2 YFSETQ. The trim removed 4 bases at V and 4 bases at J, leaving 9 bases unmatched. The CDR3 is 15 amino acids. CDR3 in amino acids: CASSVDRDPSYGYTF. In DNA, the CDR3 is TGCGCCAGCAGCGTGGACAGGGACCCATCCTATGGCTACACCTTC. Full variable domain (remainder filled in from reference TRBV5-1 and TRBJ1-2): KAGVTQTPRYLIKTRGQQVTLSCSPISGHRSVSWYQQTPGQGLQFLFEYFSETQRNKGNFPGRFSGRQFSNSRSEMNVSTLELGDSALYLCASSVDRDPSYGYTFGSGTRLTVV.

The rearrangement uses TRBV16 and TRBJ2-7; 8 positions agree with TRBD2. The germline V gene has CDR1 KGHSY and CDR2 FQNENV. There are 13 residues in the CDR3. Trimming cost V 2 bases and J 4 bases; bases outside gene matches: 1. This CDR3 reads CASSQTGGYEQYF. CDR3 coding DNA: TGTGCCAGCAGCCAAACGGGGGGGTACGAGCAGTACTTC.

The rearrangement uses TRBV5-5 and TRBJ2-5; D may be TRBD1 (5 bases). CDR3 length equals 13 residues. Germline V lookup: CDR1 SGHKS, CDR2 YYEKEE (reference sequence). V was clipped by 4 bases and J by 9 bases, with 16 bases between them. The CDR3 DNA follows: TGTGCCAGCAGCCCCCGGCAGCCAGGGTCCCAGTACTTC. Amino acid sequence: CASSPRQPGSQYF.

V usage is TRBV24-1 and J usage is TRBJ2-1; D might be TRBD2 (6 bases). Germline V gives CDR1 KGHDR, CDR2 SFDVKD. The CDR3 is 16 amino acids. V was cut by 7 bases and J by 0 bases, with 15 bases left in between. The CDR3 loop reads CATRASGGSSYNEQFF. CDR3 DNA sequence: TGTGCCACCAGGGCGTCCGGGGGTAGCTCCTACAATGAGCAGTTCTTC.

This clone came up once. The chain uses TRBV18 and TRBJ1-3; TRBD1 agrees at 10 bases. The CDR3 runs 18 residues. From germline, CDR1 is KGHSH and CDR2 LQKENI. J lost 1 base, V lost 3 bases, and 9 bases had no gene match. CDR3 sequence reads: CASSPIGTGVASGNTIYF. For the CDR3, the DNA is TGTGCCAGCTCACCCATCGGGACAGGGGTCGCGTCTGGAAACACCATATATTTT. The full variable domain, in which reference TRBV18 and TRBJ1-3 provide the parts outside the CDR3, is NAGVMQNPRHLVRRRGQEARLRCSPMKGHSHVYWYRQLPEEGLKFMVYLQKENIIDESGMPKERFSAEFPKEGPSILRIQQVVRGDSAAYFCASSPIGTGVASGNTIYFGEGSWLTVV.

V usage is TRBV7-6 and J usage is TRBJ2-1, with 10 nucleotides matching TRBD1. The CDR3 has 15 residues. V shed 7 bases and J 4 bases; nucleotides not matched to a gene: 7. CDR1 SGHVS and CDR2 FNYEAQ come from the germline V gene. The CDR3 DNA follows: TGTGCCAGCACCAGAGGGGACAGGGGATACAATGAGCAGTTCTTC. Encoded protein: CASTRGDRGYNEQFF. The complete variable domain, with remaining parts taken from reference TRBV7-6 and TRBJ2-1, reads GAGVSQSPRYKVTKRGQDVALRCDPISGHVSLYWYRQALGQGPEFLTYFNYEAQQDKSGLPNDRFSAERPEGSISTLTIQRTEQRDSAMYRCASTRGDRGYNEQFFGPGTRLTVL.

V gene TRBV5-4 combines with J gene TRBJ2-5, with D possibly TRBD2 on 6 matching bases. The CDR3 is 16 amino acids. Trimming removed 2 bases at V and 4 bases at J, with 18 bases between. Germline CDR1 SGHNT, CDR2 YYREEE (reference sequence). In nucleotides, the CDR3 is TGTGCCAGCAGCTTTGGCGGGACGTACGGGGGAGAGACCCAGTACTTC. It codes for CASSFGGTYGGETQYF. Together with reference TRBV5-4 and TRBJ2-5, the CDR3 gives the full variable domain: ETGVTQSPTHLIKTRGQQVTLRCSSQSGHNTVSWYQQALGQGPQFIFQYYREEENGRGNFPPRFSGLQFPNYSSELNVNALELDDSALYLCASSFGGTYGGETQYFGPGTRLLVL.

The chain links TRBV27 to TRBJ1-3; no clear D. Trimming removed 3 bases from V and 4 bases from J, with 7 bases in between. This CDR3 is 13 amino acids long. CDR1 is MNHEY and CDR2 is SMNVEV in the germline V gene (reference sequence). The CDR3 DNA reads as TGTGCCAGCAGTTTCGGTATGGGAAACACCATATATTTT. It translates to CASSFGMGNTIYF.

The gene calls are TRBV7-9 and TRBJ2-7; no definite D call. Germline-derived CDR1 and CDR2 are SEHNR and FQNEAQ (reference sequence). V lost 2 bases to trimming and J lost 2 bases, with 4 bases between them. CDR3 length: 12 amino acids. The CDR3 DNA follows: TGTGCCAGCAGCTTACTCGCCTACGAGCAGTACTTC. Its translation: CASSLLAYEQYF.

This clone has just a few counts. V is TRBV6-5 and J is TRBJ1-6; D is unresolved. Germline lookup yields CDR1 MNHEY and CDR2 SVGAGI. The CDR3 is made up of 14 amino acids. Trimming pared 4 bases from V and 9 bases from J, leaving 13 bases between. The CDR3 DNA is TGTGCCAGCAGTTTCGGGGATGGTGGTTCACCCCTCCACTTT. This gives the protein CASSFGDGGSPLHF.

The gene calls are TRBV6-5 and TRBJ1-3; 8 bases line up with TRBD1. CDR3 length equals 14 residues. From germline, CDR1 is MNHEY and CDR2 SVGAGI. Trimming at V came to 6 bases and at J to 7 bases, leaving 8 bases not matched to a gene. The CDR3 sequence is CASRPTGALNTIYF. CDR3 sequence (DNA): TGTGCCAGCAGACCGACAGGGGCCCTCAACACCATATATTTT.

The genes are TRBV27 and TRBJ2-1; 8 bases are shared with TRBD2. There are 16 residues in the CDR3. The J segment lost 4 bases and the V segment lost 4 bases, leaving 9 bases of the junction unmatched. In germline, CDR1 is MNHEY, CDR2 SMNVEV (reference sequence). The CDR3 DNA sequence: TGTGCCAGCAGTTCTCTACAGCGGGAGTCATACAATGAGCAGTTCTTC. Amino acids: CASSSLQRESYNEQFF.

This chain joins TRBV19 and TRBJ2-1, with a possible D match to TRBD2 (5 bases). V lost 0 bases and J lost 1, with 10 bases in between. The length of the CDR3 is 16 residues. Germline V CDR1 and CDR2: LNHDA, SQIVND (reference sequence). CDR3 protein: CASSIDRSASYNEQFF. The CDR3 region has the DNA TGTGCCAGTAGTATAGACCGTAGCGCATCCTACAATGAGCAGTTCTTC.

The chain has TRBV19 and TRBJ1-5; TRBD1 agrees at 7 bases. The CDR3 is 16 residues long. The germline CDR1 and CDR2 sequences are LNHDA and SQIVND (reference sequence). J lost 0 bases, V lost 4 bases, and 6 bases had no gene match. CDR3 sequence: CASSTGQAFSNQPQHF. The CDR3 nucleotides are TGTGCCAGTAGTACCGGACAGGCGTTTAGCAATCAGCCCCAGCATTTT.

The chain has TRBV28 and TRBJ1-4; D is unclear. This CDR3 comprises 12 residues. V lost 5 bases to trimming and J lost 8 bases, with 9 bases between them. Germline CDR1 reads MDHEN; CDR2 reads SYDVKM. The CDR3 bases are TGTGCCAGCAGTCTCCGGTGGGAAAAACTGTTTTTT. Its protein is CASSLRWEKLFF.

This clone appeared a single time. The chain couples TRBV6-5 to TRBJ2-3; D is perhaps TRBD1 or TRBD2 (5 bases each). Germline assignment: CDR1 MNHEY and CDR2 SVGAGI. The V end was cut by 2 bases, the J end by 0 bases, with 9 bases between. The CDR3 has 15 residues. The CDR3 reads CASSYGDPSTDTQYF. The CDR3 DNA follows: TGTGCCAGCAGTTACGGGGACCCCAGCACAGATACGCAGTATTTT.

The chain employs TRBV20-1 and TRBJ2-1, with D possibly TRBD2 on 5 matching bases. V lost 3 bases and J lost 0, with 15 bases in between. The germline V gene encodes CDR1 DFQATT and CDR2 SNEGSKA (reference sequence). This CDR3 is 16 amino acids long. The CDR3 nucleotides are TGCAGTGCTAGTGTGGGCGGGTCGAGCTCCTACAATGAGCAGTTCTTC. Its protein product is CSASVGGSSSYNEQFF.

The gene calls are TRBV7-2 and TRBJ1-4; D unclear. This CDR3 comprises 14 residues. Germline CDR1 reads SGHTA; CDR2 reads FQGNSA. The ends were cut back, 3 bases at V and 7 bases at J, with 12 bases in the middle. The CDR3 nucleotides read TGTGCCAGCAGCTTCGGACGCCTGGGTGAAAAACTGTTTTTT. It encodes CASSFGRLGEKLFF.

In this sample, this clone turned up a few times. J is TRBJ1-2 and V is TRBV5-1; 7 bases map to TRBD1. J was trimmed by 0 bases and V by 5 bases; bases with no gene match: 7. The CDR3 contains 15 residues. Germline V CDR1 and CDR2: SGHRS, YFSETQ. CDR3 coding DNA: TGCGCCAGCAGGATACAGGGGAATGCTAACTATGGCTACACCTTC. It codes for CASRIQGNANYGYTF.

V gene TRBV19 combines with J gene TRBJ1-2; D gene ambiguous. CDR1 is LNHDA and CDR2 is SQIVND in the germline V gene (reference sequence). With 3 bases removed from V and 4 bases from J, the gap between germline ends came to 9 bases. The CDR3 loop spans 13 amino acids. CDR3 sequence (DNA): TGTGCCAGTAGTATTGGGCTTTCCTATGGCTACACCTTC. Translating gives CASSIGLSYGYTF.

This chain links TRBV7-9 with TRBJ2-7, with D possibly TRBD1 on 6 matching bases. The CDR3 is made up of 14 amino acids. V lost 6 bases and J 2 bases, leaving 14 bases between the germline ends. CDR1 is SEHNR and CDR2 is FQNEAQ in the germline V gene (reference sequence). CDR3: CASSQGWLTYEQYF. CDR3 bases: TGTGCCAGCAGTCAGGGGTGGTTAACCTACGAGCAGTACTTC.

This chain joins TRBV7-2 and TRBJ1-5; D ambiguous. The germline V and J ends were trimmed by 2 bases and 4 bases, with 9 bases remaining between them. There are 14 residues in the CDR3. The V gene's germline CDR1 is SGHTA and CDR2 FQGNSA. This CDR3 reads CASSLLILNQPQHF. The CDR3 bases are TGTGCCAGCAGCTTACTCATCTTGAATCAGCCCCAGCATTTT.

This clone was detected a few times. The chain links TRBV7-2 to TRBJ1-3, with D perhaps matching TRBD1 (6 bases). The CDR3 is 14 residues long. The V and J ends lost 5 bases and 12 bases respectively, with 20 bases between them. Germline V gene data show CDR1 as SGHTA and CDR2 as FQGNSA. The CDR3 loop is CASSQLGGLVNIYF. CDR3 coding DNA: TGTGCCAGCAGCCAGTTAGGGGGACTGGTTAACATATATTTT.